A single sample is the source of the 12 T cell receptor beta chains below, sequenced in a study of T cells in women clearing cervical HPV infection. The method was immunoSEQ multiplex PCR; TCRdb's version includes in-frame clones alone and lacks a portion of them. In total, the table holds about 33,000 clones. The sample was blood buffy coat. The receptors stem from a woman between 18 and 75 years old with a cervical HPV16 infection that either progressed to CIN3+ or cleared (not recorded which).

The CDR3 loop reads CASSSGTGNGGYTF. The sequenced part of the CDR3 DNA is TGTGCCAGCAGCTCCGGGACAGGGAATGGTGGC. The chain is built from TRBV7-9 and TRBJ1-2; TRBD1 matches 9 bases. The read falls 3 residues short of the CDR3 end, and the missing part is taken from the germline J gene. CDR3 length: 14 amino acids. With V trimmed by 4 bases and J by 7 bases, 7 bases remained unmatched. Germline V CDR1 and CDR2: SEHNR, FQNEAQ (reference sequence).

In the case of this clone: Coverage ceases 3 residues before the CDR3 finishes, and the germline J gene fills in the end. The chain uses TRBV12-3 or TRBV12-4 and TRBJ1-1; 9 nucleotides align to TRBD1. V was pared by 6 bases and J by 5 bases, with 4 bases of the junction left unmatched. This CDR3 contains 13 residues. CDR3 sequence: CASRRTGETEAFF. The covered CDR3 bases are TGTGCCAGCAGACGGACAGGGGAAACTGAA.

To note about this clone: The sequence runs out 3 residues before the end of the CDR3; the remainder is reconstructed from the germline J gene. The gene calls are TRBV11-1 and TRBJ2-2; D is undetermined. The CDR3 has 15 amino acids. The ends were cut back, 2 bases at V and 2 bases at J, with 9 bases in the middle. Germline V CDR1 and CDR2: SGHAT, FQDESV (reference sequence). The CDR3 sequence: CASSLWALNTGELFF. The CDR3 DNA, read in part, is TGTGCCAGCAGCTTATGGGCCTTAAACACCGGGGAG.

Regarding this clone: The read halts 3 residues ahead of the CDR3 end, with the missing end drawn from the germline J gene. The chain carries TRBV19 and TRBJ1-1, with D hard to call. The germline V gene encodes CDR1 LNHDA and CDR2 SQIVND (reference sequence). V lost 0 bases and J 0 bases, leaving 8 bases between the germline ends. CDR3 size: 15 residues. Partial CDR3 DNA: TGTGCCAGTAGTATAGAGTACAGCATGAACACTGAA. Translation: CASSIEYSMNTE. In full, the CDR3 reads CASSIEYSMNTEAFF. Complete variable domain (other parts from reference TRBV19 and TRBJ1-1): DGGITQSPKYLFRKEGQNVTLSCEQNLNHDAMYWYRQDPGQGLRLIYYSQIVNDFQKGDIAEGYSVSREKKESFPLTVTSAQKNPTAFYLCASSIEYSMNTEAFFGQGTRLTVV.

With respect to this clone: Coverage ceases 3 residues before the CDR3 finishes, and the germline J gene fills in the end. The chain couples TRBV20-1 to TRBJ2-7; D is possibly TRBD1 (5 bases). The CDR3 length is 14 residues. V was trimmed by 4 bases and J by 6 bases, leaving 19 bases between them. CDR1 and CDR2 from the germline V gene are DFQATT and SNEGSKA (reference sequence). The sequenced part of the CDR3 DNA is TGCAGTGCTACTCCAGGACACAAACTTAGCGAG. Its translation is CSATPGHKLSE. The full CDR3 reads CSATPGHKLSEQYF.

In regard to this clone: The read finishes 3 residues shy of the CDR3 end, and the germline J gene is used to complete it. This chain connects TRBV7-2 to TRBJ2-3, with TRBD1 identical over 7 bases. CDR1 is SGHTA and CDR2 is FQGNSA in the germline V gene. V shed 5 bases and J 1 base; nucleotides not matched to a gene: 3. CDR3 length: 14 amino acids. CDR3: CASSPGQGTDTQYF. The sequenced part of the CDR3 DNA is TGTGCCAGCAGCCCAGGACAGGGCACAGATACG.

In the case of this clone: The CDR3 end lies 3 residues beyond the end of the read and is filled in from the germline J gene. The chain recombines TRBV30 with TRBJ1-1; D possibly corresponds to TRBD1 (6 bases). Germline V CDR1 and CDR2: GTSNPN, SVGIG (reference sequence). V was clipped by 2 bases and J by 1 base, with 8 bases between them. CDR3 size: 13 residues. The chain's CDR3 is CAWSLQGNTEAFF. CDR3 DNA (partial): TGTGCCTGGAGTCTACAGGGGAACACTGAA.

In the case of this clone: The read ends 3 residues shy of where the CDR3 ends; the end is completed using the germline J gene. The rearrangement uses TRBV19 and TRBJ1-2; TRBD1 might be the D (5 bases). CDR3 size: 13 residues. V was shortened by 5 bases and J by 7 bases, with 14 bases between the two germline ends. CDR1 is LNHDA and CDR2 is SQIVND in the germline V gene (reference sequence). Incomplete CDR3 DNA: TGTGCCAGTAGTTCACGGAAGAGGGGTGGC. Its translation is CASSSRKRGG. Given in full, the CDR3 is CASSSRKRGGYTF.

Of note for this clone: The read terminates 3 residues ahead of where the CDR3 ends, so the germline J gene completes it. The chain links TRBV5-1 to TRBJ1-4, with 8 bases aligning to TRBD1. The CDR3 length is 16 residues. V gave up 1 base and J gave up 2 bases; unmatched junction bases: 4. Germline CDR1 and CDR2: SGHRS and YFSETQ. This CDR3 reads CASSLTGGQTNEKLFF. The covered CDR3 bases are TGCGCCAGCAGCTTGACAGGGGGTCAGACTAATGAAAAA.

As regards this clone: The read terminates 3 residues ahead of where the CDR3 ends, so the germline J gene completes it. This chain connects TRBV7-9 to TRBJ1-6; a weak D match, TRBD1 (5 bases). This CDR3 comprises 14 residues. Deletions cut 5 bases from V and 11 bases from J, with 16 bases between. CDR1 and CDR2 (germline): SEHNR, FQNEAQ (reference sequence). CDR3: CASSRGVARTPLHF. CDR3 DNA, as far as it was read: TGTGCCAGCAGCCGAGGGGTGGCTCGAACACCC.

A word on this clone: Read data end 3 residues before the CDR3 end; the end is taken from the germline J gene. The chain uses TRBV18 and TRBJ2-7; tentative D call: TRBD1 (6 bases). V shed 3 bases and J shed 5 bases, with 11 bases lying between them. This CDR3 comprises 13 residues. Germline assignment: CDR1 KGHSH and CDR2 LQKENI. CDR3: CASSPLDSHEQYF. The CDR3 DNA, read in part, is TGTGCCAGCTCACCCTTGGACAGCCACGAG.

For this clone: Coverage ceases 3 residues before the CDR3 finishes, and the germline J gene fills in the end. The rearrangement uses TRBV18 and TRBJ1-5; D not certain. V dropped 1 base and J dropped 5 bases, with 6 bases sitting between them. CDR3 size: 13 residues. Germline CDR1 reads KGHSH; CDR2 reads LQKENI. The sequenced part of the CDR3 DNA is TGTGCCAGCTCACCACAGGCGGATCAGCCC. Its protein is CASSPQADQP. The entire CDR3 protein reads CASSPQADQPQHF.